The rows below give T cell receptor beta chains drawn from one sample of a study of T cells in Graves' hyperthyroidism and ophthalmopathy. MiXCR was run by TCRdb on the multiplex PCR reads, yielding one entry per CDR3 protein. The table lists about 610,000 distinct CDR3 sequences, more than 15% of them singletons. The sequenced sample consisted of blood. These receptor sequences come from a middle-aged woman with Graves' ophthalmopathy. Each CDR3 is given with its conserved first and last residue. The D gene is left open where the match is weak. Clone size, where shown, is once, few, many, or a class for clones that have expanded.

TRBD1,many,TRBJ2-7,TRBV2,CASRGQGNREQYF,TGTGCCAGCAGGGGACAGGGAAATCGAGAGCAGTACTTC
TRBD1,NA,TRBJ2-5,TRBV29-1,CSVHRTGEGETQYF,TGCAGCGTTCACCGGACAGGGGAGGGAGAGACCCAGTACTTC
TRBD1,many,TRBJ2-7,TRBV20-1,CSAILGGTGSSYEQYF,TGCAGTGCTATATTAGGAGGGACAGGGAGCTCCTACGAGCAGTACTTC
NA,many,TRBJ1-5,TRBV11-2,CASSATGGQPQHF,TGTGCCAGCAGCGCGACGGGGGGACAGCCCCAGCATTTT
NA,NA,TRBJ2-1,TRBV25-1,CASSEQQSYNEQFF,TGTGCCAGCAGTGAACAGCAGTCCTACAATGAGCAGTTCTTC
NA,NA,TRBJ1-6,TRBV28,CASRPLGADNSPLHF,TGTGCCAGCAGACCCCTCGGGGCAGATAATTCACCCCTCCACTTT
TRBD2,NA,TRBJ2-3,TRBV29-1,CSASRLLAESTDTQYF,TGCAGCGCATCTCGGTTGCTAGCGGAGAGCACAGATACGCAGTATTTT
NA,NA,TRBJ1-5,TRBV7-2,CASSLADYLTPQHF,TGTGCCAGCAGCTTAGCGGACTACCTAACGCCCCAGCATTTT
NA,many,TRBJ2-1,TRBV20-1,CSAGAPPGYEQFF,TGCAGTGCTGGAGCGCCGCCCGGTTATGAGCAGTTCTTC
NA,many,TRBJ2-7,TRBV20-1,CSAKEDRTPFTGEQYF,TGCAGTGCTAAAGAAGACCGGACGCCCTTCACGGGCGAGCAGTACTTC
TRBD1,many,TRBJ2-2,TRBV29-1,CSDAPGQRENTGELFF,TGCAGCGATGCACCGGGACAGCGTGAGAACACCGGGGAGCTGTTTTTT
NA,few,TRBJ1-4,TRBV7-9,CASSRPGQNNEKLFF,TGTGCCAGCAGCCGGCCCGGGCAGAATAATGAAAAACTGTTTTTT
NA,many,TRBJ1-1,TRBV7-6,CASSLESGGGTEAFF,TGTGCCAGCAGCTTAGAGAGTGGGGGGGGCACTGAAGCTTTCTTT